This entry lists 18 T cell receptor beta chains sequenced from one sample in a study of T-cell reconstitution after alpha-beta-depleted transplantation in children. It was with unique molecular identifiers that the TCRbeta library was prepared. TCRdb ran MiXCR on the PCR reads and lists one entry per CDR3 protein. This table has around 500,000 distinct CDR3 sequences, under 15% appearing once. The source was PBMCs from the stem cell graft donor, collected from the stem cell graft. The receptors were gathered from a human donor who donated a stem cell graft to a child with combined immunodeficiency.

This clonotype turned up a few times. This chain joins TRBV6-5 and TRBJ1-6, with no clear D. Germline V lookup: CDR1 MNHEY, CDR2 SVGAGI. The CDR3 runs to 15 residues. The germline V and J ends were trimmed by 0 bases and 8 bases, with 11 bases remaining between them. CDR3 in amino acids: CASSYSPDGYSPLHF. CDR3 nucleotide sequence: TGTGCCAGCAGTTACTCTCCAGACGGATATTCACCCCTCCACTTT.

This clonotype has more than one count but fewer than ten. The chain links TRBV10-3 to TRBJ2-6; D possibly corresponds to TRBD1 (5 bases). Germline V gene lookup returns CDR1 ENHRY and CDR2 SYGVKD. V was trimmed by 0 bases and J by 0 bases, leaving 9 bases between them. This CDR3 is 17 amino acids long. The CDR3, as DNA: TGTGCCATCAGTGAGTCGACAGTAATCTCTGGGGCCAACGTCCTGACTTTC. It codes for CAISESTVISGANVLTF.

The rearrangement uses TRBV2 and TRBJ1-6; 7 bases match TRBD1. CDR3 length: 16 amino acids. V lost 4 bases and J lost 4; bases outside the gene matches: 7. Germline CDR1 SNHLY, CDR2 FYNNEI. CDR3 in DNA: TGTGCCAGCAGTGCCGAGGACAGGAGGTATAATTCACCCCTCCACTTT. It specifies CASSAEDRRYNSPLHF.

This clonotype was observed a few times. The rearrangement joins TRBV6-2 or TRBV6-3 to TRBJ1-1; D unresolved. The CDR3 is 12 amino acids. Trimming cost V 6 bases and J 1 base, with 6 bases left between them. Germline loops: CDR1 MNHEY, CDR2 SVGEGT. DNA of the CDR3: TGTGCCAGCAGATCGGGGAACACTGAAGCTTTCTTT. Amino acids: CASRSGNTEAFF.

This rearrangement joins TRBV20-1 to TRBJ1-5; a weak D match, TRBD1 (6 bases). The V end was cut by 5 bases, the J end by 6 bases, with 11 bases between. This CDR3 comprises 12 residues. The V gene's germline CDR1 is DFQATT and CDR2 SNEGSKA (reference sequence). The CDR3 spells CSAETGLQPQHF. CDR3 bases: TGCAGTGCTGAAACAGGGCTTCAGCCCCAGCATTTT.

The gene calls are TRBV6-2 or TRBV6-3 and TRBJ2-2; perhaps TRBD1 as D (6 bases). This CDR3 is built from 17 residues. Germline V gene data show CDR1 as MNHEY and CDR2 as SVGEGT. Trimming shortened V by 3 bases and J by 3 bases, and 17 bases separated the two germline ends. The chain's CDR3 is CASSYYVGRGYTGELFF. CDR3 DNA sequence: TGTGCCAGCAGTTATTACGTCGGCAGGGGATACACCGGGGAGCTGTTTTTT.

The gene calls are TRBV7-9 and TRBJ1-1, with 8 bases lining up with TRBD1. CDR3 length: 16 residues. CDR1 is SEHNR and CDR2 is FQNEAQ in the germline V gene (reference sequence). The V and J ends lost 4 bases and 5 bases, in that order; junction bases with no gene match: 12. This chain's CDR3 is CASSWALTGVETEAFF. CDR3 DNA sequence: TGTGCCAGCAGCTGGGCGCTGACAGGGGTGGAAACTGAAGCTTTCTTT.

This clonotype showed up just a few times. The rearrangement joins TRBV7-2 to TRBJ2-5, with 7 bases identical to TRBD2. The CDR3 is 15 amino acids. Germline-derived CDR1 and CDR2 are SGHTA and FQGNSA. V trimming: 3 bases; J trimming: 0 bases; junction bases outside the gene matches: 4. This CDR3 reads CASSLGLTYQETQYF. In DNA, the CDR3 is TGTGCCAGCAGCTTGGGACTAACGTACCAAGAGACCCAGTACTTC.

This clonotype was seen many times. The CDR3 here is CASSYGTEVETQYF. CDR3 DNA sequence: TGTGCCAGCAGTTACGGGACAGAAGTGGAGACCCAGTACTTC. This chain connects TRBV6-5 to TRBJ2-5, with 7 bases lining up with TRBD1. This CDR3 comprises 14 residues. V was clipped by 2 bases and J by 5 bases; unmatched bases: 5. Per the germline V gene, CDR1 is MNHEY and CDR2 is SVGAGI.

This clonotype has a handful of counts. This chain connects TRBV6-2 or TRBV6-3 to TRBJ1-5; D is undetermined. The V and J ends lost 2 bases and 6 bases respectively, with 5 bases between them. Per germline, CDR1 MNHEY and CDR2 SVGEGT. This CDR3 spans 12 amino acids. The CDR3 nucleotides are TGTGCCAGCAGTTACGAGGCTCAGCCCCAGCATTTT. This gives the protein CASSYEAQPQHF.

This clonotype appeared many times. The V and J genes are TRBV11-1 and TRBJ2-3, with unresolved D. CDR1 is SGHAT, CDR2 FQDESV, per germline (reference sequence). CDR3 length: 13 amino acids. V was pared by 4 bases and J by 6 bases, with 11 bases between. CDR3 sequence reads: CASSSSESDTQYF. As DNA, the CDR3 is TGTGCCAGCAGCTCCTCTGAGTCGGATACGCAGTATTTT. The variable domain in full, completed from reference TRBV11-1 and TRBJ2-3, reads EAEVAQSPRYKITEKSQAVAFWCDPISGHATLYWYRQILGQGPELLVQFQDESVVDDSQLPKDRFSAERLKGVDSTLKIQPAELGDSAMYLCASSSSESDTQYFGPGTRLTVL.

The chain employs TRBV6-1 and TRBJ1-1, with 8 nucleotides matching TRBD1. The CDR3 extends over 13 amino acids. Germline V CDR1 and CDR2: MNHNS, SASEGT. With 5 bases clipped from V and 7 bases from J, the junction kept 6 bases outside the gene matches. CDR3 bases: TGTGCCAGCAGTCGGGACAGGCGAAATGAAGCTTTCTTT. Residues: CASSRDRRNEAFF.

At least ten counts were recorded for this clonotype. The chain employs TRBV5-1 and TRBJ2-7; tentatively, D is TRBD2 (5 bases). Germline V CDR1 and CDR2: SGHRS, YFSETQ. V lost 1 base, J lost 3 bases, and 11 bases lay in between. The length of the CDR3 is 14 residues. The CDR3 sequence is CASSLLEGFYEQYF. The CDR3 region has the DNA TGCGCCAGCAGCTTGTTAGAGGGATTCTACGAGCAGTACTTC. Complete variable domain (other parts from reference TRBV5-1 and TRBJ2-7): KAGVTQTPRYLIKTRGQQVTLSCSPISGHRSVSWYQQTPGQGLQFLFEYFSETQRNKGNFPGRFSGRQFSNSRSEMNVSTLELGDSALYLCASSLLEGFYEQYFGPGTRLTVT.

This clonotype was detected only a few times. CDR3 nucleotides: TGTGCCAGCAGCCAAGATTTCGCCAGGTGGCAAGAGACCCAGTACTTC. This sequence encodes CASSQDFARWQETQYF. The V call is TRBV3-1, the J call TRBJ2-5, with D unclear. Trimming left V 0 bases short and J 2 bases short, with 13 bases between. Germline V lookup: CDR1 LGHDT, CDR2 YNNKEL (reference sequence). The CDR3 sequence is 16 residues long.

This clonotype was recorded at least ten times. The chain uses TRBV12-3 or TRBV12-4 and TRBJ2-7, with D hard to call. The V gene lost 3 bases and the J gene lost 7 bases, with 10 bases spanning the gap. The CDR3 has 12 amino acids. The CDR3 sequence is CASSFNRGEQYF. CDR3 nucleotide sequence: TGTGCCAGCAGTTTCAACCGAGGTGAGCAGTACTTC.

This sequence joins TRBV12-3 or TRBV12-4 and TRBJ2-7; D is possibly TRBD1 (5 bases). CDR3 length: 15 residues. V was cut by 1 base and J by 3 bases, with 13 bases left in between. CDR3 in DNA: TGTGCCAGCAGTTTAGAATGGGGCTCCTACTACGAGCAGTACTTC. It encodes CASSLEWGSYYEQYF.

J is TRBJ2-5 and V is TRBV5-4; 11 positions match TRBD2. With 10 bases clipped from V and 3 bases from J, the junction kept 14 bases outside the gene matches. This CDR3 contains 16 residues. Germline V gene lookup returns CDR1 SGHNT and CDR2 YYREEE (reference sequence). Here the CDR3 DNA reads TGTGCCCTCAGTTCTTGGGATAGCGGGGGGGAAGAGACCCAGTACTTC. Translation: CALSSWDSGGEETQYF.

This chain joins TRBV24-1 and TRBJ1-1, with no clear D. Germline CDR1 KGHDR, CDR2 SFDVKD. The CDR3 covers 13 residues. V was cut by 9 bases and J by 1 base, with 11 bases left in between. DNA of the CDR3: TGTGCCACCGCCCGCGGGGAGAACACTGAAGCTTTCTTT. Its translation is CATARGENTEAFF.